The 32 T cell receptor beta chains below come from one sample, sequenced in a study of blood T cell repertoires in COVID-19. Produced via immunoSEQ multiplex PCR; TCRdb's table is partial and in-frame only. In the table there are 110,000 to 150,000 clones, about four fifths of which are singletons. Sequences were obtained from peripheral blood. The receptors shown here come from a man between 65 and 85 years old who had recovered from COVID-19.

As to this clone: The identical CDR3 is also encoded by other nucleotide sequences in the sample. The CDR3 DNA is TGTGCCAGCAGTTTATCGGCAGGGAACTATGGCTACACCTTC. Translating it yields CASSLSAGNYGYTF. The chain recombines TRBV27 with TRBJ1-2; TRBD1 is a possible D gene (5 bases). Trimming took 0 bases from V and 2 from J, leaving 7 bases between them. The CDR3 is 14 amino acids. Germline values: CDR1 MNHEY, CDR2 SMNVEV (reference sequence).

This chain links TRBV5-3 with TRBJ2-7; 8 bases match TRBD1. TRBV5-3 counts as an open reading frame of uncertain function. The V and J ends lost 4 bases and 4 bases, in that order; junction bases with no gene match: 4. The CDR3 extends over 13 amino acids. For the CDR3, the DNA is TGTGCCAGAAGCCGGACAGGGATATACGAGCAGTACTTC. Residues: CARSRTGIYEQYF.

The chain couples TRBV7-3 to TRBJ2-3; TRBD1 is a possible D gene (5 bases). Germline CDR1 is SGHTA and CDR2 is FQGTGA. Trimming pared 5 bases from V and 6 bases from J, leaving 12 bases between. There are 13 residues in the CDR3. The CDR3 is CASSPGPEDTQYF. The CDR3 coding sequence is TGTGCCAGCAGCCCAGGGCCGGAGGATACGCAGTATTTT.

The chain employs TRBV5-1 and TRBJ2-1, with a tentative D call TRBD2 (6 bases). CDR1 SGHRS and CDR2 YFSETQ come from the germline V gene. The CDR3 runs 16 residues. Trimming cost V 4 bases and J 6 bases, with 20 bases left between them. The CDR3: CASSPRREWGTNEQFF. The CDR3 nucleotides are TGCGCCAGCAGCCCTAGGAGGGAGTGGGGCACCAATGAGCAGTTCTTC.

The chain couples TRBV12-3 or TRBV12-4 to TRBJ2-5, with D hard to call. With 2 bases removed from V and 6 bases from J, the gap between germline ends came to 10 bases. The CDR3 runs 13 residues. The DNA for the CDR3 is TGTGCCAGCAGTTTATCGGGTGGAAAGACCCAGTACTTC. It codes for CASSLSGGKTQYF.

V is TRBV5-1 and J is TRBJ1-6; TRBD1 might be the D (5 bases). V lost 4 bases and J lost 5, with 13 bases in between. This CDR3 contains 15 residues. The germline V gene has CDR1 SGHRS and CDR2 YFSETQ. CDR3 sequence: CASSPGLTDNSPLHF. DNA of the CDR3: TGCGCCAGCAGCCCGGGACTGACAGATAATTCACCCCTCCACTTT. The variable domain in full, completed from reference TRBV5-1 and TRBJ1-6, reads KAGVTQTPRYLIKTRGQQVTLSCSPISGHRSVSWYQQTPGQGLQFLFEYFSETQRNKGNFPGRFSGRQFSNSRSEMNVSTLELGDSALYLCASSPGLTDNSPLHFGNGTRLTVT.

This clone was seen a handful of times. This rearrangement joins TRBV30 to TRBJ2-2, with TRBD2 identical over 8 bases. The CDR3 spans 12 residues. With V trimmed by 3 bases and J by 8 bases, 2 bases remained unmatched. Germline V gives CDR1 GTSNPN, CDR2 SVGIG (reference sequence). CDR3 bases: TGTGCCTGGAGCGGGAGGGGTGGGGAGCTGTTTTTT. This translates into CAWSGRGGELFF.

This chain links TRBV3-1 (or the pseudogene TRBV3-2) with TRBJ2-2; perhaps TRBD2 as D (6 bases). V gave up 5 bases and J gave up 0 bases, with 13 bases separating them. The germline gives CDR1 LGHDT, CDR2 YNNKEL (reference sequence). The CDR3 length is 16 residues. DNA of the CDR3: TGTGCCAGCAGCTGGCCAGCGGGCCCGAACACCGGGGAGCTGTTTTTT. This encodes CASSWPAGPNTGELFF.

Note on this clone: Sequence at one end of the junction differs from germline and may be a read error. The J gene is TRBJ2-5, the V gene TRBV6-1; 7 positions agree with TRBD2. The CDR3 length is 15 residues. Per the germline V gene, CDR1 is MNHNS and CDR2 is SASEGT. CDR3 sequence reads: CASRDGGVGEETQYF. CDR3 DNA: TGTGCCAGCCGTGATGGGGGGGTTGGGGAAGAGACCCAGTACTTC.

This chain joins TRBV5-1 and TRBJ2-2, with TRBD1 matching 8 bases. The V segment lost 0 bases and the J segment 2 bases; nucleotides outside the gene matches: 3. The CDR3 is 16 amino acids. CDR1 is SGHRS and CDR2 is YFSETQ in the germline V gene. The CDR3 DNA is TGCGCCAGCAGCTTGGTTGCAGGGGGCAACACCGGGGAGCTGTTTTTT. As protein: CASSLVAGGNTGELFF.

Regarding this clone: The sample has other DNA sequences that encode this CDR3 too. This sequence joins TRBV3-1 (or the pseudogene TRBV3-2) and TRBJ1-3; D possibly corresponds to TRBD1 (5 bases). V was trimmed by 1 base and J by 4 bases, leaving 5 bases between them. Per the germline V gene, CDR1 is LGHDT and CDR2 is YNNKEL (reference sequence). The CDR3 runs to 13 residues. The CDR3 here is CASSQGGGNTIYF. Here the CDR3 DNA reads TGTGCCAGCAGCCAAGGGGGCGGAAACACCATATATTTT.

The chain links TRBV11-2 to TRBJ1-3, with D uncertain. Between the trimmed V and J ends, which lost 2 bases and 5 bases, there was a span of 7 bases. This CDR3 contains 13 residues. CDR1 is SGHAT, CDR2 FQNNGV, per germline. CDR3 sequence reads: CASSLNFRNTIYF. The CDR3 nucleotides are TGTGCCAGCAGCTTAAATTTCAGAAACACCATATATTTT.

This clone was recorded a few times. V usage is TRBV6-6 and J usage is TRBJ2-5, with no clear D. The V gene lost 5 bases and the J gene lost 2 bases, with 3 bases spanning the gap. The germline V gene has CDR1 MNHNY and CDR2 SVGAGI (reference sequence). The CDR3 loop spans 11 amino acids. The CDR3 bases are TGTGCCAGCAGTCCACAAGAGACCCAGTACTTC. It translates to CASSPQETQYF.

The chain carries TRBV7-2 and TRBJ2-1, with a weak D call TRBD2 (6 bases). V was clipped by 11 bases and J by 8 bases, with 16 bases between them. The CDR3 totals 12 residues. Germline CDR1 and CDR2: SGHTA and FQGNSA. The CDR3 loop reads CAGQGGYDEQFF. CDR3 coding DNA: TGTGCCGGGCAGGGAGGATACGATGAGCAGTTCTTC.

The J gene is TRBJ2-1, the V gene TRBV9, with 7 nucleotides matching TRBD2. The CDR3 has 15 amino acids. Trimming took 0 bases from V and 7 from J; bases not matched to a gene: 7. CDR1 and CDR2 (germline): SGDLS, YYNGEE. CDR3 DNA sequence: TGTGCCAGCAGCGTAGGGGCTAGCGGTGTGAATGAGCAGTTCTTC. Protein sequence: CASSVGASGVNEQFF.

The rearrangement uses TRBV4-1 and TRBJ2-3; D not resolved. Germline V gives CDR1 MGHRA, CDR2 YSYEKL. This CDR3 has 14 amino acids. Trimming left V 1 base short and J 0 bases short, with 5 bases between. The CDR3 bases are TGCGCCAGCAGCCAAGCTACTAGCACAGATACGCAGTATTTT. It codes for CASSQATSTDTQYF.

The chain carries TRBV7-2 and TRBJ1-5; TRBD1 matches 7 bases. The junction had 9 bases not matched to a gene; V was cut back by 4 bases and J by 6 bases. The CDR3 extends over 15 amino acids. Germline values: CDR1 SGHTA, CDR2 FQGNSA. CDR3 region: CASSSGGGAGQPQHF. CDR3 in DNA: TGTGCCAGCAGCTCGGGAGGGGGCGCGGGTCAGCCCCAGCATTTT. Supplemented by reference TRBV7-2 and TRBJ1-5, the full variable domain reads GAGVSQSPSNKVTEKGKDVELRCDPISGHTALYWYRQSLGQGLEFLIYFQGNSAPDKSGLPSDRFSAERTGGSVSTLTIQRTQQEDSAVYLCASSSGGGAGQPQHFGDGTRLSIL.

The rearrangement links TRBV15 to TRBJ2-2, with 8 bases lining up with TRBD2. This CDR3 has 14 residues. With V trimmed by 6 bases and J by 0 bases, 0 bases remained unmatched. Per germline, CDR1 LNHNV and CDR2 YYDKDF (reference sequence). The CDR3 DNA is TGTGCCACCAGGGGACTAGCGAACACCGGGGAGCTGTTTTTT. Encoded protein: CATRGLANTGELFF.

This clone was observed a handful of times. V and J are TRBV10-3 and TRBJ2-7, with 10 positions matching TRBD2. CDR1 is ENHRY, CDR2 SYGVKD, per germline. This CDR3 is 14 amino acids long. J gave up 4 bases and V 4 bases, and 4 bases lay outside the gene matches. Here the CDR3 reads CAISAGLASYEQYF. The CDR3 bases are TGTGCCATCAGTGCGGGACTAGCGAGTTACGAGCAGTACTTC.

The chain uses TRBV3-1 (or the pseudogene TRBV3-2) and TRBJ1-2, with a tentative D call TRBD1 (6 bases). Germline CDR1 is LGHDT and CDR2 is YNNKEL (reference sequence). V was trimmed by 1 base and J by 7 bases, leaving 16 bases between them. This CDR3 region has 15 residues. The CDR3 DNA reads as TGTGCCAGCAGCCAAGGGGACGGTAGCAGGGGTGGCTACACCTTC. Protein sequence: CASSQGDGSRGGYTF.

The V call is TRBV10-3, the J call TRBJ1-5; D remains unclear. Looked up from germline, CDR1 is ENHRY and CDR2 is SYGVKD. Deletions cut 4 bases from V and 6 bases from J, with 10 bases between. CDR3 length equals 13 residues. The CDR3 DNA reads as TGTGCCATCAGTGGAGGGTTGGGTCAGCCCCAGCATTTT. It specifies CAISGGLGQPQHF.

The chain employs TRBV6-5 and TRBJ2-1; D unclear. The V end lost 0 bases, the J end lost 6 bases, and 15 bases lay between the germline ends. The germline V gene has CDR1 MNHEY and CDR2 SVGAGI. The CDR3 is 16 amino acids. CDR3 in amino acids: CASSYSWMVAGNEQFF. In DNA form, the CDR3 reads TGTGCCAGCAGTTACTCGTGGATGGTAGCCGGCAATGAGCAGTTCTTC.

A few counts support this clone. V gene TRBV7-2 combines with J gene TRBJ2-1, with TRBD2 matching 7 bases. V was pared by 6 bases and J by 5 bases, with 4 bases of the junction left unmatched. The CDR3 contains 13 residues. CDR1 SGHTA and CDR2 FQGNSA come from the germline V gene. The CDR3 sequence is CASSREAHNEQFF. In DNA form, the CDR3 reads TGTGCCAGCAGTCGGGAGGCCCACAATGAGCAGTTCTTC.

The chain has TRBV11-2 and TRBJ2-1; 11 bases map to TRBD2. There are 18 residues in the CDR3. The V and J ends lost 0 bases and 4 bases, in that order; junction bases with no gene match: 8. CDR1 SGHAT and CDR2 FQNNGV come from the germline V gene. CDR3 sequence (DNA): TGTGCCAGCAGCTTAGACCCTCTAGCGGGAGGAGCGTACAATGAGCAGTTCTTC. It encodes CASSLDPLAGGAYNEQFF.

V gene TRBV5-1 combines with J gene TRBJ2-1; 8 bases line up with TRBD2. Looked up from germline, CDR1 is SGHRS and CDR2 is YFSETQ. Unmatched junction bases numbered 4, after V lost 0 bases and J lost 2 bases. The CDR3 has 16 residues. The CDR3 bases are TGCGCCAGCAGCTTGGGACTAGCGCCTACCTACAATGAGCAGTTCTTC. This sequence encodes CASSLGLAPTYNEQFF. Using reference TRBV5-1 and TRBJ2-1 for the parts outside the CDR3, the full variable domain is KAGVTQTPRYLIKTRGQQVTLSCSPISGHRSVSWYQQTPGQGLQFLFEYFSETQRNKGNFPGRFSGRQFSNSRSEMNVSTLELGDSALYLCASSLGLAPTYNEQFFGPGTRLTVL.

This chain joins TRBV12-3 or TRBV12-4 and TRBJ1-2, with D maybe TRBD1 (5 bases). Trimming took 6 bases from V and 2 from J, leaving 10 bases between them. The CDR3 covers 13 residues. DNA of the CDR3: TGTGCCAGCAGCACCCGGGGGAACTATGGCTACACCTTC. Translated, it gives CASSTRGNYGYTF.

This rearrangement joins TRBV20-1 to TRBJ2-7, with 9 bases aligning to TRBD2. The CDR3 runs to 14 residues. V lost 3 bases and J lost 3; bases outside the gene matches: 6. Germline lookup yields CDR1 DFQATT and CDR2 SNEGSKA (reference sequence). The CDR3, as DNA: TGCAGTGCTAGTTGGGCGGGAGGGGGCTACGAGCAGTACTTC. Its translation is CSASWAGGGYEQYF.

The chain combines TRBV27 with TRBJ1-1; D possibly corresponds to TRBD1 (5 bases). The V gene lost 5 bases and the J gene lost 1 base, with 11 bases spanning the gap. CDR1 is MNHEY, CDR2 SMNVEV, per germline (reference sequence). The CDR3 length is 14 residues. The CDR3 DNA follows: TGTGCCAGCAGTCCGGACATAGAGAACACTGAAGCTTTCTTT. It translates to CASSPDIENTEAFF.

This chain joins TRBV2 and TRBJ2-5; 7 nucleotides agree with TRBD1. V dropped 7 bases and J dropped 5; count of bases not matched to a gene: 13. Germline V gene data show CDR1 as SNHLY and CDR2 as FYNNEI. CDR3 length: 15 amino acids. In DNA form, the CDR3 reads TGTGCCAGCAAGGGACAGAAAAAGTTTGGGGAGACCCAGTACTTC. The encoded protein is CASKGQKKFGETQYF.

V gene TRBV7-9 combines with J gene TRBJ2-7; maybe TRBD1 (6 bases). The CDR3 covers 12 residues. V lost 5 bases and J lost 5, with 10 bases in between. Germline CDR1 is SEHNR and CDR2 is FQNEAQ (reference sequence). CDR3 sequence reads: CASSPYRDEQYF. The CDR3 bases are TGTGCCAGCAGCCCATACAGGGACGAGCAGTACTTC.

The V call is TRBV7-2, the J call TRBJ2-5, with TRBD2 identical over 8 bases. The CDR3 has 13 amino acids. Germline trimming cut 5 bases from V and 3 bases from J; bases unmatched to any gene: 2. CDR1 is SGHTA and CDR2 is FQGNSA in the germline V gene. CDR3 sequence (DNA): TGTGCCAGCAGCAGGGGACTAGAAGAGACCCAGTACTTC. Its translation is CASSRGLEETQYF.

The chain couples TRBV5-1 to TRBJ2-2; the D gene is possibly TRBD2 (6 bases). V was shortened by 4 bases and J by 1 base, with 14 bases between the two germline ends. This CDR3 has 16 residues. Germline lookup yields CDR1 SGHRS and CDR2 YFSETQ. CDR3 sequence reads: CASSPSGRGNTGELFF. As DNA, the CDR3 is TGCGCCAGCAGCCCGTCCGGGCGGGGGAACACCGGGGAGCTGTTTTTT.